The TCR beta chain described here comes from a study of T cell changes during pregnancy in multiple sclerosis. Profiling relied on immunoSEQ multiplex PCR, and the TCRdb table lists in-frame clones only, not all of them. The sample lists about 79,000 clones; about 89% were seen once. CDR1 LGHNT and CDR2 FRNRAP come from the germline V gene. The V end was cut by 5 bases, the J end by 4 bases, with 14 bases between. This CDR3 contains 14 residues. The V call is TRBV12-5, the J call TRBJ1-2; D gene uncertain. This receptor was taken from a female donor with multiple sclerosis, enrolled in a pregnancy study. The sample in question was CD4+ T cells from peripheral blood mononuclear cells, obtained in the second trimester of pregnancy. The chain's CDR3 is CASGLSPSAYGYTF. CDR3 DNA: TGTGCTAGTGGTCTCAGCCCCAGCGCCTATGGCTACACCTTC.